What follows is one TCR beta chain and its context. Sequencing was performed with immunoSEQ multiplex PCR; in TCRdb, only in-frame clones are kept and a portion is missing. The data show over 55,000 clones, more than 75% seen once. The data were taken from a study of technical replicates of blood from several donors. V dropped 6 bases and J dropped 7; count of bases not matched to a gene: 7. The CDR3 consists of 15 residues. Germline lookup yields CDR1 SNHLY and CDR2 FYNNEI. The specimen sequenced was PBMCs. The sequence derives from a human donor in good health. Some clones in this sample may be carry-over from other donors' samples. This rearrangement joins TRBV2 to TRBJ1-6; the match to TRBD1 covers 9 bases. The CDR3 loop is CASRGRQGVNSPLHF. CDR3 bases: TGTGCCAGCAGGGGGAGACAGGGGGTGAATTCACCCCTCCACTTT.